Each of the 17 T cell receptor beta chains below was sequenced from the same sample in a study of cytomegalovirus exposure and HLA in healthy donors. The study ran its PCR with 60 Vbeta and 13 Jbeta primers. Using immunoSEQ multiplex PCR, the repertoire was profiled, and TCRdb retains in-frame clones only, with some absent. The sample lists around 150,000 clones, 70% to 85% occurring once. The sequencing sample was made of PBMCs. The source is a man between 50 and 59 years old in good health and CMV-seropositive.

This clone appeared a single time. The chain carries TRBV7-2 and TRBJ1-3, with D maybe TRBD1 (6 bases). The V end lost 3 bases, the J end lost 5 bases, and 8 bases lay between the germline ends. CDR3 length: 13 residues. The germline V gene has CDR1 SGHTA and CDR2 FQGNSA. The CDR3 DNA follows: TGTGCCAGCAGCTTTCAGGGGCGAAACACCATATATTTT. This encodes CASSFQGRNTIYF.

V is TRBV7-2 and J is TRBJ1-1; D gene uncertain. V lost 3 bases and J 0 bases, leaving 8 bases between the germline ends. Germline V gives CDR1 SGHTA, CDR2 FQGNSA. This CDR3 is built from 14 residues. In DNA, the CDR3 is TGTGCCAGCAGCTTGCGAGCCATGAACACTGAAGCTTTCTTT. Translating it yields CASSLRAMNTEAFF.

The chain is built from TRBV6-5 and TRBJ2-7, with D possibly matching TRBD1 (6 bases). Germline CDR1 reads MNHEY; CDR2 reads SVGAGI. Between the trimmed V and J ends, which lost 0 bases and 3 bases, there was a span of 15 bases. This CDR3 is 16 amino acids long. Written as DNA, the CDR3 is TGTGCCAGCAGTTACTCAGGGCAGGGGATTGACTACGAGCAGTACTTC. It yields the protein CASSYSGQGIDYEQYF.

This chain uses TRBV29-1 with TRBJ2-5; 8 nucleotides agree with TRBD2. The CDR3 spans 13 residues. Germline CDR1 reads SQVTM; CDR2 reads ANQGSEA. V lost 7 bases to trimming and J lost 4 bases; unmatched junction nucleotides: 8. The CDR3 reads CSAERGMGETQYF. In DNA, the CDR3 is TGCAGCGCCGAGCGGGGGATGGGAGAGACCCAGTACTTC.

This CDR3 is CASTVSGHGGEKLFF. DNA for the CDR3: TGTGCCAGCACCGTGTCAGGGCATGGAGGGGAAAAACTGTTTTTT. V usage is TRBV2 and J usage is TRBJ1-4; TRBD1 is a possible D gene (5 bases). Per germline, CDR1 SNHLY and CDR2 FYNNEI. The CDR3 consists of 15 residues. The V end was cut by 7 bases, the J end by 8 bases, with 20 bases between.

The CDR3 here is CAIKITSGGTYTGELFF. In DNA form, the CDR3 reads TGTGCCATCAAGATTACTAGCGGGGGGACATACACCGGGGAGCTGTTTTTT. This sequence joins TRBV10-3 and TRBJ2-2; 12 bases line up with TRBD2. The germline V gene encodes CDR1 ENHRY and CDR2 SYGVKD. V was pared by 7 bases and J by 3 bases, with 9 bases of the junction left unmatched. CDR3 length equals 17 residues.

The V and J genes are TRBV15 and TRBJ1-1; no clear D. The germline CDR1 and CDR2 sequences are LNHNV and YYDKDF (reference sequence). The length of the CDR3 is 15 residues. Trimming stripped 1 base from V and 0 bases from J, with 9 bases between. The DNA of the CDR3 is TGTGCCACCAGCAGAGTTGGGAGTATGAACACTGAAGCTTTCTTT. This encodes CATSRVGSMNTEAFF.

The chain employs TRBV6-1 and TRBJ2-4; TRBD1 agrees at 7 bases. This CDR3 region has 15 residues. CDR1 is MNHNS, CDR2 SASEGT, per germline. V shed 7 bases and J 6 bases; nucleotides not matched to a gene: 12. The CDR3 region is CASTSQGLSGNIQYF. The DNA for the CDR3 is TGTGCCAGCACCTCACAGGGGTTATCCGGAAACATTCAGTACTTC.

The chain has TRBV11-2 and TRBJ1-2, with D hard to call. V was trimmed by 0 bases and J by 4 bases, leaving 9 bases between them. Germline values: CDR1 SGHAT, CDR2 FQNNGV. This CDR3 region has 14 residues. CDR3 region: CASSLETVAYGYTF. CDR3 DNA: TGTGCCAGCAGCTTAGAGACTGTTGCCTATGGCTACACCTTC.

The CDR3 sequence: CASSDYTDTGDQPQHF. The CDR3 DNA sequence: TGTGCCAGCAGTGACTATACGGATACGGGGGATCAGCCCCAGCATTTT. The chain has TRBV2 and TRBJ1-5; a possible D gene is TRBD1 (5 bases). Germline V gene lookup returns CDR1 SNHLY and CDR2 FYNNEI. V lost 3 bases and J lost 5, with 17 bases in between. The CDR3 has 16 residues.

V and J are TRBV6-5 and TRBJ2-7; D is uncertain. Trimming took 4 bases from V and 0 from J, leaving 7 bases between them. Germline CDR1 and CDR2: MNHEY and SVGAGI. The CDR3 has 13 amino acids. The DNA for the CDR3 is TGTGCCAGCAGTTCAGGTGTCTCCTACGAGCAGTACTTC. Amino acids: CASSSGVSYEQYF.

The chain links TRBV6-1 to TRBJ2-7, with D possibly TRBD1 on 5 matching bases. Germline V gene sequence: CDR1 MNHNS, CDR2 SASEGT. The CDR3 totals 13 residues. With 6 bases removed from V and 6 bases from J, the gap between germline ends came to 15 bases. The CDR3, as DNA: TGTGCCAGCAGAACCCCCGGACATCCCGAGCAGTACTTC. Protein: CASRTPGHPEQYF.

The genes are TRBV7-9 and TRBJ2-3, with 10 bases that match TRBD1. Germline V gene lookup returns CDR1 SEHNR and CDR2 FQNEAQ (reference sequence). The CDR3 is made up of 15 amino acids. V trimming: 8 bases; J trimming: 3 bases; junction bases outside the gene matches: 8. The CDR3 DNA sequence: TGTGCCAGCCACGGGACAGGGGAGTATACAGATACGCAGTATTTT. This translates into CASHGTGEYTDTQYF.

The chain joins TRBV4-3 to TRBJ1-6, with 8 bases identical to TRBD1. V lost 1 base and J lost 6; bases outside the gene matches: 5. CDR1 is LGHNA, CDR2 YSLEER, per germline. CDR3 length: 16 amino acids. DNA of the CDR3: TGCGCCAGCAGCCAAGTAACAGGGGGGTCTAATTCACCCCTCCACTTT. Encoded protein: CASSQVTGGSNSPLHF.

This clone was observed a few times. The chain recombines TRBV4-1 with TRBJ2-7, with D possibly matching TRBD2 (6 bases). CDR1 and CDR2 (germline): MGHRA, YSYEKL. The length of the CDR3 is 17 residues. The germline V and J ends were trimmed by 2 bases and 0 bases, with 17 bases remaining between them. CDR3 loop: CASSQRGGGVPSYEQYF. The CDR3, as DNA: TGCGCCAGCAGCCAAAGGGGAGGCGGGGTCCCCTCCTACGAGCAGTACTTC.

V and J are TRBV4-3 and TRBJ1-2; D is ambiguous. V lost 0 bases to trimming and J lost 0 bases, with 17 bases between them. The CDR3 has 18 residues. Germline CDR1 reads LGHNA; CDR2 reads YSLEER. CDR3 region: CASSQEVNERAPNYGYTF. The CDR3, as DNA: TGCGCCAGCAGCCAAGAAGTAAATGAGCGGGCCCCTAACTATGGCTACACCTTC.

The chain recombines TRBV19 with TRBJ2-5; D is perhaps TRBD2 (5 bases). The CDR3 covers 16 residues. Trimming stripped 4 bases from V and 5 bases from J, with 20 bases between. Germline lookup yields CDR1 LNHDA and CDR2 SQIVND (reference sequence). The DNA of the CDR3 is TGTGCCAGTAGTACCCACCCGGGATCCTCCAGGGAGACCCAGTACTTC. This codes for CASSTHPGSSRETQYF.